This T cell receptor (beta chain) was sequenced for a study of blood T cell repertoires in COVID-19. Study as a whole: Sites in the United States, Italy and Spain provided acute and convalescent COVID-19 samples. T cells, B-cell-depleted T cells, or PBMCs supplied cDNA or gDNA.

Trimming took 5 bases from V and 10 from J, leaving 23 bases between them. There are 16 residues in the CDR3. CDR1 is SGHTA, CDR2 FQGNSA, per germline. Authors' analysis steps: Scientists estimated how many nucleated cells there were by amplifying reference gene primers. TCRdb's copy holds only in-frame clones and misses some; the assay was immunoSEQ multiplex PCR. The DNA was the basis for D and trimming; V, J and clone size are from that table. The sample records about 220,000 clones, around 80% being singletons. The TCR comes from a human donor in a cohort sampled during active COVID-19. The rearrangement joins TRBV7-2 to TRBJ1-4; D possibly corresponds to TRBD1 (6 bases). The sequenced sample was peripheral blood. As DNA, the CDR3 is TGTGCCAGCAGCCCCCGGACAGAGAGGGCTAAAGCAAAACTGTTTTTT. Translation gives CASSPRTERAKAKLFF.